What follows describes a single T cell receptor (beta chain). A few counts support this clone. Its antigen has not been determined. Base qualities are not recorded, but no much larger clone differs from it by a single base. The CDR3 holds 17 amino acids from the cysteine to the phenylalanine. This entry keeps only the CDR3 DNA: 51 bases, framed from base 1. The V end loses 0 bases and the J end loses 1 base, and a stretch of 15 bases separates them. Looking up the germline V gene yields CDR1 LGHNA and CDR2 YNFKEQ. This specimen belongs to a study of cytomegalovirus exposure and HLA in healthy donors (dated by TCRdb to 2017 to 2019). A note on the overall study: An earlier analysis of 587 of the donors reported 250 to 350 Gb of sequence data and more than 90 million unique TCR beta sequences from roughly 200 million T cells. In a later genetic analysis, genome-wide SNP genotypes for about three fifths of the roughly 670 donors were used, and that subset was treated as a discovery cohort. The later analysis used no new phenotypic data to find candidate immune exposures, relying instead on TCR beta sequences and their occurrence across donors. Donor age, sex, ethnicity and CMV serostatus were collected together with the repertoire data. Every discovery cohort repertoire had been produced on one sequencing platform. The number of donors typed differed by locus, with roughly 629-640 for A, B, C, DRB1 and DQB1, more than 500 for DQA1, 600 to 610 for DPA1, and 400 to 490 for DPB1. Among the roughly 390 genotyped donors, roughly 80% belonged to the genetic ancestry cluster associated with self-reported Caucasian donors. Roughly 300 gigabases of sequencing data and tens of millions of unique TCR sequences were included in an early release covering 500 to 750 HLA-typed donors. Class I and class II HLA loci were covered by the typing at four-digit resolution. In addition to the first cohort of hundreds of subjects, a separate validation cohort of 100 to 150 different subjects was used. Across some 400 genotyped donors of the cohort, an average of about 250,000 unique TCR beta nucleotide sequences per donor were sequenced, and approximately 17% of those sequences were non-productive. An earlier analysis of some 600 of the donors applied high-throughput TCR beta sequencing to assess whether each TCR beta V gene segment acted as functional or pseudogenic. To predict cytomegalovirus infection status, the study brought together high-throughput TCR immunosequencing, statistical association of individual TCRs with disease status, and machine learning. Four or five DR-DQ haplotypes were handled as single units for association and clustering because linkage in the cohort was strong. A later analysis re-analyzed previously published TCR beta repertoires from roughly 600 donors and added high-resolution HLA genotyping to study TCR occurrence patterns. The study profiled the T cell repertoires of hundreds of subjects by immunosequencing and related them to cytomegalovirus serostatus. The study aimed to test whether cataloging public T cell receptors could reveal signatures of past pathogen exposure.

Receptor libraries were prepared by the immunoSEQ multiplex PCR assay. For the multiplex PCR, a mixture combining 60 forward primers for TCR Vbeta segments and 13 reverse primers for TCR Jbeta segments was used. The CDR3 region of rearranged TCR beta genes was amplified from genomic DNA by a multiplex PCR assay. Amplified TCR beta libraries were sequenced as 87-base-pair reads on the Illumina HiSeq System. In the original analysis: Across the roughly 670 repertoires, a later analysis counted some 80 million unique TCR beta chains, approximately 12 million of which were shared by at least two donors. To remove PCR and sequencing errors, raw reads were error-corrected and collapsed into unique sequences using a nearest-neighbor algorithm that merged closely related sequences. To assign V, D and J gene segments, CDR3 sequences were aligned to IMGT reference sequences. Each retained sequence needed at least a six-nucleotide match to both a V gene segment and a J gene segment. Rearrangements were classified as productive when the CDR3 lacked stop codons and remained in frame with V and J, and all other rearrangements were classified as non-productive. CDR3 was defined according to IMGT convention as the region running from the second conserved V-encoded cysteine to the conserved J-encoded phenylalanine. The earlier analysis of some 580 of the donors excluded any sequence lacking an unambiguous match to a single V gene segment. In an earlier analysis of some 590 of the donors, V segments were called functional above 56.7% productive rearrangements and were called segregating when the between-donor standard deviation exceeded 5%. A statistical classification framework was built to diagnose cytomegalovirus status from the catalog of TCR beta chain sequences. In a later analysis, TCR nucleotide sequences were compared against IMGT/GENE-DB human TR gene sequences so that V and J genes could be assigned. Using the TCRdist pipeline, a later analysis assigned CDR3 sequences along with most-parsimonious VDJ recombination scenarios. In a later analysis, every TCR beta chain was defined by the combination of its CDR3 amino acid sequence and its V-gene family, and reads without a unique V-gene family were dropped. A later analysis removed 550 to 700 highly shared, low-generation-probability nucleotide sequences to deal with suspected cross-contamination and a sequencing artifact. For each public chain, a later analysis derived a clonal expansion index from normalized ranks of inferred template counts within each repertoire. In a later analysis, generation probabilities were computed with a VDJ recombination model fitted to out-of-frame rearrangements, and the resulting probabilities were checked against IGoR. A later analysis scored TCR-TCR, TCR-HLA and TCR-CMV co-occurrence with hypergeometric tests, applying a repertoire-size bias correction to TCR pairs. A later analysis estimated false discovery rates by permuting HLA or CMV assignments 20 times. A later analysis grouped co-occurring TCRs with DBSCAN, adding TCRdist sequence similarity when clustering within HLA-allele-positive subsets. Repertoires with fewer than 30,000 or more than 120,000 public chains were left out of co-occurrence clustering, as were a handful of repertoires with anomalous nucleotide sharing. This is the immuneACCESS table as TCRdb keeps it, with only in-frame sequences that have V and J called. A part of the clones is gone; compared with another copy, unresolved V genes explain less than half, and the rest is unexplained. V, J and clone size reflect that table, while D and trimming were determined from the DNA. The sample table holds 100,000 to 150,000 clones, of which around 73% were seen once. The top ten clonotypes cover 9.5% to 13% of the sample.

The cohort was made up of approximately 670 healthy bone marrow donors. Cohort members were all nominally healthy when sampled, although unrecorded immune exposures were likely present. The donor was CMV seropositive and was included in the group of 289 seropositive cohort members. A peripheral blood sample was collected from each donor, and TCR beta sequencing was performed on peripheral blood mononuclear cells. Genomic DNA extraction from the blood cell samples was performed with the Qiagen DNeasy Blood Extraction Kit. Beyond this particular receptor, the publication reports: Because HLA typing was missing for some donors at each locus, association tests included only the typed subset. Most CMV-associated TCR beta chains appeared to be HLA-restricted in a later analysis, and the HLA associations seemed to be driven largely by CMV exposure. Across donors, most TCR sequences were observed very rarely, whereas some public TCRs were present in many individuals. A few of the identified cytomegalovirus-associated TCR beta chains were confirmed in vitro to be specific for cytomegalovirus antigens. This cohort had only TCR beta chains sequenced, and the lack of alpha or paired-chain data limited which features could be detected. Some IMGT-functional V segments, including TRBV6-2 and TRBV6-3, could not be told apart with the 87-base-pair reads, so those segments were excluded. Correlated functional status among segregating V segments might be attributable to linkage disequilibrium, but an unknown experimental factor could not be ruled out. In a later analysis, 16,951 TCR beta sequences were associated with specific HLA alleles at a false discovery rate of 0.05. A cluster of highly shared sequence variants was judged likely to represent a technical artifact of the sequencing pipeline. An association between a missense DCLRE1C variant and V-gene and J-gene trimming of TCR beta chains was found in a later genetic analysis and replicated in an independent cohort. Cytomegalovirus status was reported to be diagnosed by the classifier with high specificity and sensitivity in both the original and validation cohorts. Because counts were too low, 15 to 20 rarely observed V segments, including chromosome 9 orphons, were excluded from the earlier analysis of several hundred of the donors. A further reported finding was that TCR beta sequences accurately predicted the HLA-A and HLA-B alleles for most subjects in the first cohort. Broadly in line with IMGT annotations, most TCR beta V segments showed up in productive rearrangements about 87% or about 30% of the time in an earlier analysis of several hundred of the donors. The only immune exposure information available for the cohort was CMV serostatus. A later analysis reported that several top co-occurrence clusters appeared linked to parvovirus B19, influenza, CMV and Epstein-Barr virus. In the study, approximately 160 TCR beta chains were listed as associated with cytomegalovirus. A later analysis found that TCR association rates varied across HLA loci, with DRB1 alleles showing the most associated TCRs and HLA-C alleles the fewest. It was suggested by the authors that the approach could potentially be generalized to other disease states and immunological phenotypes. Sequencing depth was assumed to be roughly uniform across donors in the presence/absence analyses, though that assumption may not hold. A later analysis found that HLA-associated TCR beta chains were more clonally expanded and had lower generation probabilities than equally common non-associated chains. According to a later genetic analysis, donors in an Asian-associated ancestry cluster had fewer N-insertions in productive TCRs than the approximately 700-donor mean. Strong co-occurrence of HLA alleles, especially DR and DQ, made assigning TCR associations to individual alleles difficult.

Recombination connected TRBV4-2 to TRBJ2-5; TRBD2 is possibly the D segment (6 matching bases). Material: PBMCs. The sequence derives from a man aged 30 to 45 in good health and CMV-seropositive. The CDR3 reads CASSQDRRGAFQETQYF. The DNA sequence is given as TGTGCCAGCAGCCAAGATCGGAGGGGAGCCTTCCAAGAGACCCAGTACTTC.